This T cell receptor beta chain was obtained from a study of T-cell reconstitution after alpha-beta-depleted transplantation in children. Study results and caveats: After one year, T-cell counts and TCRbeta diversity mostly came from new T cells. For some patients, TCRbeta diversity was high at day 60 because of recipient T cells and thymic progenitors that survived. Several hundred rapidly expanded clones from non-depleted graft cells reportedly supplied alpha-beta T cells about two months post-transplant.

Only a few counts were recorded for this clonotype. Its antigen is unknown. The TCRbeta library was prepared with unique molecular identifiers. One entry per CDR3 protein, called by TCRdb with MiXCR from the PCR reads. The sample includes 600,000 to 700,000 distinct CDR3 sequences, roughly 14% of them seen just once. J lost 3 bases, V lost 3 bases, and 7 bases had no gene match. The CDR3 sequence is 17 residues long. Germline V gene lookup returns CDR1 SGHRS and CDR2 YFSETQ. The sequence was obtained from a girl aged 2 to 9 with congenital amegakaryocytic thrombocytopenia, due to receive a stem cell transplant. The rearrangement links TRBV5-1 to TRBJ2-7; TRBD2 matches at 15 bases. The sample in question was PBMCs, obtained before TCRalphabeta/CD19-depleted stem cell transplant. Here the CDR3 DNA reads TGCGCCAGCAGCTCCTCACGGACTAGCGGGAGGGACTACGAGCAGTACTTC. It yields the protein CASSSSRTSGRDYEQYF.